These 25 T cell receptor beta chains share one sample of origin, sequenced in a study of technical replicates of blood from several donors. Using immunoSEQ multiplex PCR, the repertoire was profiled, and TCRdb retains in-frame clones only, with some absent. The table includes around 76,000 clones, roughly 90% detected once. Sequenced: T cells isolated from PBMCs. All receptors come from a human donor in good health.

V gene TRBV7-3 combines with J gene TRBJ2-1, with a possible D match to TRBD1 (5 bases). From germline, CDR1 is SGHTA and CDR2 FQGTGA. The V end was cut by 4 bases, the J end by 10 bases, with 14 bases between. This CDR3 has 13 residues. CDR3 DNA: TGTGCCAGCAGCTCAGATCCGTGGACAGAGCAGTTCTTC. Protein: CASSSDPWTEQFF.

V and J are TRBV6-5 and TRBJ2-7; 10 bases align to TRBD1. The germline gives CDR1 MNHEY, CDR2 SVGAGI. The CDR3 is 15 residues long. V gave up 6 bases and J gave up 4 bases; unmatched junction bases: 9. Here the CDR3 reads CASSPTGTGVYEQYF. DNA for the CDR3: TGTGCCAGCAGCCCTACCGGGACAGGGGTTTACGAGCAGTACTTC.

This chain uses TRBV6-1 with TRBJ1-5; 7 nucleotides agree with TRBD1. The CDR3 spans 12 residues. CDR1 is MNHNS, CDR2 SASEGT, per germline. Losses at the gene ends were 7 bases for V and 7 bases for J; bases not matched to a gene: 4. The CDR3 DNA is TGTGCCAGCACAGGGGGTTACCAGCCCCAGCATTTT. Protein sequence: CASTGGYQPQHF.

The chain recombines TRBV10-1 with TRBJ2-3; 10 bases align to TRBD2. The V and J ends lost 0 bases and 2 bases, in that order; junction bases with no gene match: 5. Germline values: CDR1 WNHNN, CDR2 SYGVQD (reference sequence). This CDR3 has 17 residues. The CDR3: CASSESVLAGNTDTQYF. CDR3 DNA: TGCGCCAGCAGTGAGTCGGTACTAGCGGGAAACACAGATACGCAGTATTTT.

V gene TRBV11-2 combines with J gene TRBJ2-5; tentative D call: TRBD1 (5 bases). V lost 1 base and J 5 bases, leaving 14 bases between the germline ends. This CDR3 spans 15 amino acids. CDR1 and CDR2 (germline): SGHAT, FQNNGV. The CDR3 DNA is TGTGCCAGCAGCTTAGTCGGTGCAGCAGGGGAGACCCAGTACTTC. It is translated as CASSLVGAAGETQYF.

V and J are TRBV27 and TRBJ1-5, with D perhaps TRBD1 (5 bases). There are 18 residues in the CDR3. With 4 bases removed from V and 3 bases from J, the gap between germline ends came to 22 bases. Germline CDR1 and CDR2: MNHEY and SMNVEV (reference sequence). The CDR3 loop reads CASSWEGGDWGINQPQHF. The CDR3 DNA is TGTGCCAGCAGTTGGGAGGGAGGCGATTGGGGGATCAATCAGCCCCAGCATTTT.

The gene calls are TRBV19 and TRBJ1-2; 7 bases map to TRBD1. Germline loops: CDR1 LNHDA, CDR2 SQIVND (reference sequence). With 7 bases clipped from V and 4 bases from J, the junction kept 6 bases outside the gene matches. This CDR3 contains 13 residues. CDR3 loop: CASTNQGVYGYTF. Here the CDR3 DNA reads TGTGCCAGTACTAATCAGGGGGTCTATGGCTACACCTTC. The full variable domain, with the rest looked up from reference TRBV19 and TRBJ1-2, is DGGITQSPKYLFRKEGQNVTLSCEQNLNHDAMYWYRQDPGQGLRLIYYSQIVNDFQKGDIAEGYSVSREKKESFPLTVTSAQKNPTAFYLCASTNQGVYGYTFGSGTRLTVV.

The chain is built from TRBV23-1 and TRBJ2-7; D call uncertain. TRBV23-1 is assigned to the ORF class and has an uncertain function. With 3 bases removed from V and 3 bases from J, the gap between germline ends came to 9 bases. CDR3 length equals 13 residues. The CDR3 loop reads CASSQAGSYEQYF. The DNA for the CDR3 is TGCGCCAGCAGTCAGGCAGGCAGCTACGAGCAGTACTTC.

This rearrangement joins TRBV2 to TRBJ2-2; D is perhaps TRBD1 (6 bases). The V and J ends lost 6 bases and 6 bases respectively, with 14 bases between them. The V gene's germline CDR1 is SNHLY and CDR2 FYNNEI. CDR3 length: 14 residues. The CDR3 spells CASREDWGPGELFF. CDR3 DNA sequence: TGTGCCAGCAGGGAGGACTGGGGGCCCGGGGAGCTGTTTTTT.

The chain has TRBV7-2 and TRBJ2-5; 7 positions agree with TRBD1. V lost 5 bases to trimming and J lost 2 bases; unmatched junction nucleotides: 8. CDR1 SGHTA and CDR2 FQGNSA come from the germline V gene. This CDR3 is built from 15 residues. The DNA of the CDR3 is TGTGCCAGCAGCAGCCGCCGACAGGGTCAAGAGACCCAGTACTTC. It specifies CASSSRRQGQETQYF.

The chain is built from TRBV7-9 and TRBJ1-1, with 9 bases fitting TRBD1. CDR3 size: 15 residues. Germline V gene lookup returns CDR1 SEHNR and CDR2 FQNEAQ (reference sequence). Trimming removed 3 bases from V and 6 bases from J; junction bases left unmatched: 8. CDR3: CASSFKGTGLSEAFF. The CDR3 DNA is TGTGCCAGCAGCTTTAAAGGGACAGGGCTTTCTGAAGCTTTCTTT.

This clone was counted once. This chain connects TRBV4-1 to TRBJ2-6, with 7 bases identical to TRBD2. V trimming: 5 bases; J trimming: 0 bases; junction bases outside the gene matches: 10. Germline-derived CDR1 and CDR2 are MGHRA and YSYEKL. The CDR3 totals 18 residues. The CDR3 sequence: CASSYRLAYSSGANVLTF. In nucleotides, the CDR3 is TGCGCCAGCAGCTACAGACTAGCTTATTCCTCTGGGGCCAACGTCCTGACTTTC.

The gene calls are TRBV27 and TRBJ2-2; 12 nucleotides align to TRBD1. Germline CDR1 MNHEY, CDR2 SMNVEV (reference sequence). The ends lost 9 bases at V and 9 bases at J; junction bases unmatched: 11. This CDR3 contains 15 residues. CDR3 coding DNA: TGTGCCAGTAAAACCGGGACAGGGGGCTCTTGGGAGCTGTTTTTT. It specifies CASKTGTGGSWELFF.

This chain connects TRBV5-6 to TRBJ2-3; D not certain. The germline V gene encodes CDR1 SGHDT and CDR2 YYEEEE. Deletions cut 0 bases from V and 4 bases from J, with 6 bases between. The CDR3 covers 13 residues. The CDR3, as DNA: TGTGCCAGCAGCTTGGTTTCTTCAGATACGCAGTATTTT. It encodes CASSLVSSDTQYF.

The chain recombines TRBV9 with TRBJ2-3, with D uncertain. Germline V gives CDR1 SGDLS, CDR2 YYNGEE. Deletions cut 4 bases from V and 3 bases from J, with 12 bases between. This CDR3 contains 14 residues. In DNA form, the CDR3 reads TGTGCCAGCAGCCCCTCGAGCACTACAGATACGCAGTATTTT. Translation: CASSPSSTTDTQYF.

A single count supports this clone. The V and J genes are TRBV11-2 and TRBJ2-7; D not resolved. V was pared by 0 bases and J by 2 bases, with 8 bases between. Germline assignment: CDR1 SGHAT and CDR2 FQNNGV. The CDR3 has 14 residues. The CDR3 DNA follows: TGTGCCAGCAGCTTAGAGGCCCGAACCTACGAGCAGTACTTC. Its protein is CASSLEARTYEQYF. Combining the CDR3 with reference TRBV11-2 and TRBJ2-7 gives the whole variable domain EAGVAQSPRYKIIEKRQSVAFWCNPISGHATLYWYQQILGQGPKLLIQFQNNGVVDDSQLPKDRFSAERLKGVDSTLKIQPAKLEDSAVYLCASSLEARTYEQYFGPGTRLTVT.

The rearrangement links TRBV7-2 to TRBJ2-4; 9 positions match TRBD1. The V gene's germline CDR1 is SGHTA and CDR2 FQGNSA. The trim removed 4 bases at V and 7 bases at J, leaving 8 bases unmatched. This CDR3 spans 15 amino acids. The CDR3 sequence: CASSYSGTGRNIQYF. In nucleotides, the CDR3 is TGTGCCAGCAGCTATTCCGGGACAGGGAGGAACATTCAGTACTTC.

The rearrangement joins TRBV5-6 to TRBJ2-5, with D possibly being TRBD2 (6 bases). The V end lost 2 bases, the J end lost 6 bases, and 14 bases lay between the germline ends. The germline gives CDR1 SGHDT, CDR2 YYEEEE. The CDR3 spans 14 residues. The CDR3 spells CASSFSAGRQTQYF. CDR3 coding DNA: TGTGCCAGCAGCTTTTCGGCAGGGAGGCAGACCCAGTACTTC.

There are a few counts of this clone. The chain recombines TRBV7-9 with TRBJ1-1; TRBD1 agrees at 7 bases. Germline V gives CDR1 SEHNR, CDR2 FQNEAQ (reference sequence). This CDR3 comprises 15 residues. Trimming removed 2 bases from V and 8 bases from J; junction bases left unmatched: 11. CDR3 amino acids: CASSLSKGAAVEAFF. The DNA for the CDR3 is TGTGCCAGCAGCTTATCCAAGGGGGCGGCGGTGGAAGCTTTCTTT.

The chain is built from TRBV14 and TRBJ2-7; D is possibly TRBD2 (6 bases). CDR3 length: 15 amino acids. Per the germline V gene, CDR1 is SGHDN and CDR2 is FVKESK. The germline V and J ends were trimmed by 8 bases and 6 bases, with 23 bases remaining between them. This CDR3 reads CASGKRDSLLGEQYF. In nucleotides, the CDR3 is TGTGCCAGCGGGAAACGGGACTCTCTTTTAGGCGAGCAGTACTTC.

The rearrangement uses TRBV7-3 and TRBJ2-1; D may be TRBD1 (5 bases). V lost 4 bases and J 5 bases, leaving 12 bases between the germline ends. Germline lookup yields CDR1 SGHTA and CDR2 FQGTGA. The CDR3 sequence is 14 residues long. For the CDR3, the DNA is TGTGCCAGCAGCTCACCGACAGAGCACAATGAGCAGTTCTTC. As protein: CASSSPTEHNEQFF.

J is TRBJ2-2 and V is TRBV27; 9 nucleotides agree with TRBD1. The CDR3 length is 16 residues. The V gene end was trimmed by 2 bases and the J gene end by 5 bases; junction bases not matched to a gene: 6. CDR1 is MNHEY, CDR2 SMNVEV, per germline (reference sequence). CDR3 coding DNA: TGTGCCAGCAGTTTAGAAGGGACAGGGAGGACCGGGGAGCTGTTTTTT. Translated: CASSLEGTGRTGELFF.

This chain uses TRBV27 with TRBJ2-7; possibly TRBD2 for D (5 bases). CDR3 length equals 14 residues. From germline, CDR1 is MNHEY and CDR2 SMNVEV (reference sequence). The V and J ends lost 3 bases and 7 bases respectively, with 16 bases between them. CDR3 protein: CASSFVRGIEEQYF. The CDR3 DNA reads TGTGCCAGCAGTTTTGTTAGAGGGATAGAGGAGCAGTACTTC.

This chain connects TRBV27 to TRBJ2-1; 11 nucleotides match TRBD2. CDR3 size: 13 residues. Germline CDR1 MNHEY, CDR2 SMNVEV (reference sequence). CDR3 DNA: TGTGCTAGCGGGAGGGGATCCTACAATGAGCAGTTCTTC. As protein: CASGRGSYNEQFF.

CDR3 nucleotides: TGTGCCAGCAGTGGCCCCCAGGACTTCCTATTATCCTACGAGCAGTACTTC. This gives the protein CASSGPQDFLLSYEQYF. The gene calls are TRBV6-1 and TRBJ2-7; TRBD2 is a possible D gene (5 bases). This CDR3 contains 17 residues. Trimming took 4 bases from V and 1 from J, leaving 20 bases between them. CDR1 and CDR2 from the germline V gene are MNHNS and SASEGT.